This T cell receptor beta chain was sequenced during a study of cytomegalovirus exposure and HLA in healthy donors. As concerns this clone: Its specificity is not known.

PCR involved 60 Vbeta and 13 Jbeta primers. Sequencing used immunoSEQ multiplex PCR; TCRdb keeps in-frame clones, though not all of them. The repertoire holds around 120,000 clones, with 80% as singletons. The study's findings and limits: Later analysis identified 16,951 TCR beta sequences associated with HLA alleles, using a false discovery rate threshold of 0.05. Later on, a genetic analysis was performed. It linked a missense variant in DCLRE1C with V- and J-gene trimming of TCR beta. CMV antigen specificity was confirmed in vitro for a few CMV-associated chains. No immune exposure information besides CMV serostatus was available.

This TCR was recovered from a male donor in good health and CMV-seronegative. Sequencing input: PBMCs.

The CDR3 nucleotides read TGCGCCAGCAGCCAAGATCCTCCCAATGAGCAGTTCTTC. This sequence encodes CASSQDPPNEQFF. This chain connects TRBV4-1 to TRBJ2-1, with D unclear. Germline CDR1 is MGHRA and CDR2 is YSYEKL. The V gene lost 0 bases and the J gene lost 6 bases, with 6 bases spanning the gap. The CDR3 covers 13 residues.